This TCR beta chain was identified during a study of radiotherapy plus CTLA-4 blockade in lung cancer. With V trimmed by 2 bases and J by 5 bases, 3 bases remained unmatched. The CDR3 length is 15 residues. Looked up from germline, CDR1 is SGHRS and CDR2 is YFSETQ. Produced via immunoSEQ multiplex PCR; TCRdb's table is partial and in-frame only. The sample comprises approximately 100,000 clones, 82% of which are singletons, and around 3.6% rests with the top ten. This receptor was identified in a human donor with non-small cell lung cancer who had a partial response to radiotherapy plus ipilimumab. This chain joins TRBV5-1 and TRBJ2-2, with 10 bases lining up with TRBD2. Here the sequenced sample was peripheral blood, taken from a patient treated with radiotherapy plus ipilimumab. This CDR3 reads CASSFLAGATGELFF. As DNA, the CDR3 is TGCGCCAGCAGCTTCCTAGCGGGGGCTACCGGGGAGCTGTTTTTT.